This record concerns one TCR beta chain sequence. Its matching antigen is unknown. A multiplex PCR was run with 60 Vbeta primers and 13 Jbeta primers. TCRdb keeps only in-frame clones here, not all; method: immunoSEQ multiplex PCR. The sample records around 100,000 clones, approximately 80% being singletons. Germline trimming cut 5 bases from V and 7 bases from J; bases unmatched to any gene: 4. Germline loops: CDR1 MNHNS, CDR2 SASEGT. The CDR3 covers 13 residues. The data originate from a study of cytomegalovirus exposure and HLA in healthy donors. The study's findings and limits: The sole available immune exposure information was CMV serostatus. What a later analysis reportedly showed was that an Asian-associated ancestry cluster had fewer N-insertions than the approximately 700-donor mean. Some public TCRs appeared in many individuals, while most sequences were rare. An analysis was carried out at a later point. It showed that HLA-associated TCR beta chains were more clonally expanded than equally common non-associated chains.

The clonotype was recovered from a young man in good health and CMV-seropositive. This chain links TRBV6-1 with TRBJ2-1, with 8 bases fitting TRBD2. Material for sequencing was PBMCs. The CDR3, as DNA: TGTGCCAGCAGTAGCGGGGGAATTAATGAGCAGTTCTTC. This codes for CASSSGGINEQFF.